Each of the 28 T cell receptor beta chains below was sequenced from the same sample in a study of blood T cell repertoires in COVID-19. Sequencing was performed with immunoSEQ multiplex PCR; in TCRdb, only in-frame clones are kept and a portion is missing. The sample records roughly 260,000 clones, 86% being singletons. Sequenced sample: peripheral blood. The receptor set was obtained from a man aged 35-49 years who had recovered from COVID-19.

The CDR3 bases are TGTGCCAGCAGTTGGACAGGGGGACTACACTCCTACGAGCAGTACTTC. This translates into CASSWTGGLHSYEQYF. The V call is TRBV27, the J call TRBJ2-7; 10 bases agree with TRBD1. The length of the CDR3 is 16 residues. J gave up 0 bases and V 4 bases, and 6 bases lay outside the gene matches. The germline V gene encodes CDR1 MNHEY and CDR2 SMNVEV (reference sequence).

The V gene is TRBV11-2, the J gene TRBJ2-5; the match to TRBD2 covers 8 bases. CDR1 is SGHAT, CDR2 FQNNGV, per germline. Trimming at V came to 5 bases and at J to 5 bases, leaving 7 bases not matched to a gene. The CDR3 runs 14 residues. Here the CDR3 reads CASSRSGGDETQYF. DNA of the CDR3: TGTGCCAGCAGCCGATCGGGGGGGGACGAGACCCAGTACTTC.

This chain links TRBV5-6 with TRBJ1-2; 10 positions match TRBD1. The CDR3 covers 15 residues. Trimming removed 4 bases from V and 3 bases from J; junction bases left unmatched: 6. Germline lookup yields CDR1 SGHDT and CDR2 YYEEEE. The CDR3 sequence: CASSETGGADYGYTF. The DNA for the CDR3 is TGTGCCAGCAGCGAGACAGGGGGCGCAGACTATGGCTACACCTTC.

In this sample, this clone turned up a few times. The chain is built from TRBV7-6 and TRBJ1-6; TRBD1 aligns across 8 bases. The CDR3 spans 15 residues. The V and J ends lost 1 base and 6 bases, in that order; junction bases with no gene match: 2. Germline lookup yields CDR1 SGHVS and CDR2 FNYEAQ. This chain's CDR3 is CASSLGGQANSPLHF. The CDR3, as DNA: TGTGCCAGCAGCTTAGGGGGACAGGCTAATTCACCCCTCCACTTT. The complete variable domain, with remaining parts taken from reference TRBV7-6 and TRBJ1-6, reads GAGVSQSPRYKVTKRGQDVALRCDPISGHVSLYWYRQALGQGPEFLTYFNYEAQQDKSGLPNDRFSAERPEGSISTLTIQRTEQRDSAMYRCASSLGGQANSPLHFGNGTRLTVT.

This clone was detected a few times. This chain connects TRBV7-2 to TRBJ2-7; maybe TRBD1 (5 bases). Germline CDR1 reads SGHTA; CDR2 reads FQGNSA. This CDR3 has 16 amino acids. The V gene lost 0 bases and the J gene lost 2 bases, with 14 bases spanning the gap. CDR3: CASSLASTALTYEQYF. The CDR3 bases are TGTGCCAGCAGCTTAGCCTCGACAGCGCTCACCTACGAGCAGTACTTC.

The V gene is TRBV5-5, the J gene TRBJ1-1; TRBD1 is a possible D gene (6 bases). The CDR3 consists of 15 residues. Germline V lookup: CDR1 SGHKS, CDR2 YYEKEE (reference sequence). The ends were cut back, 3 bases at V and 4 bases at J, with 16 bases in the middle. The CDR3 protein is CASSSEGVAGTEAFF. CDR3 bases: TGTGCCAGCAGCTCCGAGGGGGTCGCCGGCACTGAAGCTTTCTTT.

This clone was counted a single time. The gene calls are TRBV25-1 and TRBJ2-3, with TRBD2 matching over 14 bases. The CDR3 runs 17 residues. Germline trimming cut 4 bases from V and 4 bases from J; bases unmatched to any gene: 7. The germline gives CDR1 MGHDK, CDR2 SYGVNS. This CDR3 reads CASSATSGGAVADTQYF. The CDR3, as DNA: TGTGCCAGCAGTGCGACTAGCGGGGGGGCAGTGGCAGATACGCAGTATTTT.

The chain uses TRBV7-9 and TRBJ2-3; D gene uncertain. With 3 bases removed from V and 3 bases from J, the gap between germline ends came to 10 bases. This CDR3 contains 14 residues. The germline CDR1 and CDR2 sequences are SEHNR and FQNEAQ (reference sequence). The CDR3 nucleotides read TGTGCCAGCAGCTTTGGAGATTCGACAGATACGCAGTATTTT. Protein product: CASSFGDSTDTQYF.

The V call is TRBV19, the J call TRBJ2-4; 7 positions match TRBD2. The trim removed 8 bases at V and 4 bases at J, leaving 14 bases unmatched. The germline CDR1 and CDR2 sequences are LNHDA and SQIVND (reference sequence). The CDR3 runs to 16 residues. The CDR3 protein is CASGSPTRLAKNIQYF. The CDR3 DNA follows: TGTGCCAGTGGAAGCCCCACCCGACTAGCAAAAAACATTCAGTACTTC.

CDR3 residues: CASSSGLPPMNEQFF. The CDR3, as DNA: TGTGCCAGCAGCTCGGGACTACCACCGATGAATGAGCAGTTCTTC. The chain recombines TRBV7-2 with TRBJ2-1; TRBD2 matches at 7 bases. The CDR3 spans 15 residues. The ends lost 4 bases at V and 7 bases at J; junction bases unmatched: 10. Germline V gene sequence: CDR1 SGHTA, CDR2 FQGNSA.

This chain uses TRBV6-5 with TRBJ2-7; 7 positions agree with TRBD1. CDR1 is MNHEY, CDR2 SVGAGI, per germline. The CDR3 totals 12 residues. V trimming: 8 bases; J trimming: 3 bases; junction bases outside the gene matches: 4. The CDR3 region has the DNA TGTGCCAGCTTGGACAGGTTCTACGAGCAGTACTTC. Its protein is CASLDRFYEQYF.

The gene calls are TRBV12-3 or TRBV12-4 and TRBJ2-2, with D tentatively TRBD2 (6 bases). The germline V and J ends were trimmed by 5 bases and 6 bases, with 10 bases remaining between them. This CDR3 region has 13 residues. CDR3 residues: CASSPTSAGELFF. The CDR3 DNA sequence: TGTGCCAGCAGTCCGACTAGTGCCGGGGAGCTGTTTTTT.

The chain's CDR3 is CASRTSGSIHEQYF. The CDR3 coding sequence is TGTGCCAGCAGAACTAGCGGGAGTATCCACGAGCAGTACTTC. The chain recombines TRBV2 with TRBJ2-7, with 11 nucleotides matching TRBD2. Germline-derived CDR1 and CDR2 are SNHLY and FYNNEI. After removal of 6 bases from V and 5 bases from J, the junction contained 6 bases not matched to a gene. The length of the CDR3 is 14 residues.

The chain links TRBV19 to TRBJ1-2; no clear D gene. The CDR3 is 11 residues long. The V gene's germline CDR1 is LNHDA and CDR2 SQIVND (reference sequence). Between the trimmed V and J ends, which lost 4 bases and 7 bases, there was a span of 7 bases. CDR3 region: CASSSRVGYTF. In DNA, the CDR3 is TGTGCCAGTAGTAGCCGGGTTGGCTACACCTTC. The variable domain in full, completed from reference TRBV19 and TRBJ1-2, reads DGGITQSPKYLFRKEGQNVTLSCEQNLNHDAMYWYRQDPGQGLRLIYYSQIVNDFQKGDIAEGYSVSREKKESFPLTVTSAQKNPTAFYLCASSSRVGYTFGSGTRLTVV.

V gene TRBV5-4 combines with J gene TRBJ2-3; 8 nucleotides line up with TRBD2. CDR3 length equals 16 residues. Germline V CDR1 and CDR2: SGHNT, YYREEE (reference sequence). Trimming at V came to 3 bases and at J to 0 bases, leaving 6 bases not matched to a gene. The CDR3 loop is CASSSPRGDSTDTQYF. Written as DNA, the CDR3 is TGTGCCAGCAGCTCACCGCGGGGGGATAGCACAGATACGCAGTATTTT. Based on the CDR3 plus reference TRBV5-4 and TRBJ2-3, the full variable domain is ETGVTQSPTHLIKTRGQQVTLRCSSQSGHNTVSWYQQALGQGPQFIFQYYREEENGRGNFPPRFSGLQFPNYSSELNVNALELDDSALYLCASSSPRGDSTDTQYFGPGTRLTVL.

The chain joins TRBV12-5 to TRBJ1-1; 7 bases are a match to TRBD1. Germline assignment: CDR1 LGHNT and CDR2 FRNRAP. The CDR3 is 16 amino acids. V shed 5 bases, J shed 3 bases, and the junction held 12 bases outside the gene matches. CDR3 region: CASGPPTGRVDTEAFF. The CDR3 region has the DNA TGTGCTAGTGGTCCCCCGACAGGGCGAGTGGACACTGAAGCTTTCTTT. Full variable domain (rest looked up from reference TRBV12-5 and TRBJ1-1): DARVTQTPRHKVTEMGQEVTMRCQPILGHNTVFWYRQTMMQGLELLAYFRNRAPLDDSGMPKDRFSAEMPDATLATLKIQPSEPRDSAVYFCASGPPTGRVDTEAFFGQGTRLTVV.

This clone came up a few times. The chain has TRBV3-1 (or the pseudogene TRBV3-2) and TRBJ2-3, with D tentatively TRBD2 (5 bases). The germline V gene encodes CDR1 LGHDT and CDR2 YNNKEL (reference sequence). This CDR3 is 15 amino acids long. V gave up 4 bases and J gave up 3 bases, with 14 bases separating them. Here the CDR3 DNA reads TGTGCCAGCAGCCGCCGCCGTGGCGGGACAGATACGCAGTATTTT. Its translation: CASSRRRGGTDTQYF.

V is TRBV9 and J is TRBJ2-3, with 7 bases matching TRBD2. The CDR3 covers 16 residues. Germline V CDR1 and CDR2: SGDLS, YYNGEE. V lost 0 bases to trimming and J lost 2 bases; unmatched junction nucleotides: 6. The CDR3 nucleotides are TGTGCCAGCAGCGTAGGGGGCGGGAGCCACACAGATACGCAGTATTTT. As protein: CASSVGGGSHTDTQYF.

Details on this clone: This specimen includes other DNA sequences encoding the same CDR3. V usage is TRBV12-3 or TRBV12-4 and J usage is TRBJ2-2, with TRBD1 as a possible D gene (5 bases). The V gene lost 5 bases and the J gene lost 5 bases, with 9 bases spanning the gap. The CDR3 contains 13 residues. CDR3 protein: CASSLKGTGELFF. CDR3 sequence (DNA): TGTGCCAGCAGTCTTAAGGGGACCGGGGAGCTGTTTTTT.

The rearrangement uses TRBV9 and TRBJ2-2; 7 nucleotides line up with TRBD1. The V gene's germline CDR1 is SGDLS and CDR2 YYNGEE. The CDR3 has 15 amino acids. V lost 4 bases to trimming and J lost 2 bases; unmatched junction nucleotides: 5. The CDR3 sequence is CASSPTGRNTGELFF. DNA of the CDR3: TGTGCCAGCAGCCCGACAGGGAGAAACACCGGGGAGCTGTTTTTT.

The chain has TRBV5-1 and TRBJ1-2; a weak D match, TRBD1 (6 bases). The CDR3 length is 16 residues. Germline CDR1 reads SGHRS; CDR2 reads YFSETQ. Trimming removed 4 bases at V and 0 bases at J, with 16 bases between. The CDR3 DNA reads TGCGCCAGCAGCCTGGGGGCCAGGGACTCTAACTATGGCTACACCTTC. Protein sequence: CASSLGARDSNYGYTF.

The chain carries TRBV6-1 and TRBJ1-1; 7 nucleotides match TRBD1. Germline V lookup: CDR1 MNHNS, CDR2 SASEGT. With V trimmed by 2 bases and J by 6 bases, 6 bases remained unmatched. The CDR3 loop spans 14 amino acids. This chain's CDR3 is CASSERAGQAEAFF. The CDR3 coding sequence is TGTGCCAGCAGTGAACGGGCCGGACAGGCTGAAGCTTTCTTT.

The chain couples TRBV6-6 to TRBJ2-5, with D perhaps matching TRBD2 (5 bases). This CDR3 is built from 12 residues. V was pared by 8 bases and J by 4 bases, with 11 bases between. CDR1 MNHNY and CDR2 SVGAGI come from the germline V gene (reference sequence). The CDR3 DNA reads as TGTGCCAGCGCCTTGAGCGGAGAGACCCAGTACTTC. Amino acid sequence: CASALSGETQYF.

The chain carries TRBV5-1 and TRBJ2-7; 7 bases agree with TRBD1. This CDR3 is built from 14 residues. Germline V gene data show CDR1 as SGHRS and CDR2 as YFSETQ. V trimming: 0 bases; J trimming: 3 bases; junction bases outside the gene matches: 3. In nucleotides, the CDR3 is TGCGCCAGCAGCTTGGGACAGGGTATCTACGAGCAGTACTTC. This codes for CASSLGQGIYEQYF.

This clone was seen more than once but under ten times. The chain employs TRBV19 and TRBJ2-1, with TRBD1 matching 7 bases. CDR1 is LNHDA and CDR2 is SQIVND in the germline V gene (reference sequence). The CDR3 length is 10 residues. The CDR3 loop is CVVGDRQQFF. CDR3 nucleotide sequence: TGTGTCGTGGGGGACAGACAGCAGTTCTTC. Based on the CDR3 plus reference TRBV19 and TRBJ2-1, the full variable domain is DGGITQSPKYLFRKEGQNVTLSCEQNLNHDAMYWYRQDPGQGLRLIYYSQIVNDFQKGDIAEGYSVSREKKESFPLTVTSAQKNPTAFYLCVVGDRQQFFGPGTRLTVL.

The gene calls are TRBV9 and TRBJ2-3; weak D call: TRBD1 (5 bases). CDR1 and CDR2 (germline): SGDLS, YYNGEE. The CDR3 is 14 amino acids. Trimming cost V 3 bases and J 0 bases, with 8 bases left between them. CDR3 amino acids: CASSAGASTDTQYF. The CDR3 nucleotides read TGTGCCAGCAGCGCTGGGGCTAGCACAGATACGCAGTATTTT.

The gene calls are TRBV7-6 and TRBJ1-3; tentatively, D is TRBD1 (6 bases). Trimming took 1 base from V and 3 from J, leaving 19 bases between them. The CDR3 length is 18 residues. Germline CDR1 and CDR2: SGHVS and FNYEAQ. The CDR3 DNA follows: TGTGCCAGCAGCTTAGTTTCTAGGGACACCCATCTTGGAAACACCATATATTTT. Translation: CASSLVSRDTHLGNTIYF.

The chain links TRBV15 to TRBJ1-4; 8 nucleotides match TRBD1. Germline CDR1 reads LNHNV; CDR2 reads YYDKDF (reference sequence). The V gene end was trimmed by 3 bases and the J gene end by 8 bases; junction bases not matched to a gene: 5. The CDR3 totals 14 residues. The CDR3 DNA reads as TGTGCCACCAGCAGGGACAGGGTAGGGGAAAAACTGTTTTTT. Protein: CATSRDRVGEKLFF.